These 7 T cell receptor beta chains share one sample of origin, sequenced in a study of beta chain features in type 1 diabetes. Whole-study results and caveats: All four CD4+ subsets of Type 1 diabetes patients contained TCRB CDR3s that were moderately but significantly shorter.

cDNA synthesis used the whole RNA isolate, giving expressed TCRB sequences. Clones were sequenced by immunoSEQ multiplex PCR, and TCRdb holds only the in-frame ones, with some missing. The sample carries approximately 260,000 clones, roughly a quarter recorded once. No antigen is known for these receptors. Sequenced sample: naive CD4+ T cells from blood. All receptors derive from a woman in her 30s with type 1 diabetes.

The genes are TRBV9 and TRBJ1-5; D ambiguous. V lost 1 base and J lost 5, with 10 bases in between. The germline gives CDR1 SGDLS, CDR2 YYNGEE. The CDR3 is 14 amino acids. The CDR3 DNA follows: TGTGCCAGCAGCGTAACTGGGGAGGATCAGCCCCAGCATTTT. Its protein product is CASSVTGEDQPQHF.

This clone was detected a few times. This chain uses TRBV7-2 with TRBJ1-2; TRBD1 agrees at 9 bases. V lost 2 bases and J lost 6; bases outside the gene matches: 13. This CDR3 is built from 17 residues. Germline lookup yields CDR1 SGHTA and CDR2 FQGNSA. The CDR3 DNA reads TGTGCCAGCAGCTTACTGGGACAGGGAAGTTTGGTGGATGGCTACACCTTC. It specifies CASSLLGQGSLVDGYTF.

The rearrangement joins TRBV30 to TRBJ1-4; perhaps TRBD1 as D (5 bases). CDR3 length: 15 amino acids. From germline, CDR1 is GTSNPN and CDR2 SVGIG (reference sequence). V lost 1 base and J lost 7, with 16 bases in between. In DNA form, the CDR3 reads TGTGCCTGGAGTGGAGATGGGGGGTTGAGTGAAAAACTGTTTTTT. Translated, it gives CAWSGDGGLSEKLFF.

The V call is TRBV4-1, the J call TRBJ2-7; the match to TRBD2 covers 8 bases. The CDR3 loop spans 14 amino acids. Trimming removed 5 bases from V and 2 bases from J; junction bases left unmatched: 5. Germline loops: CDR1 MGHRA, CDR2 YSYEKL. This chain's CDR3 is CASSGLAGPYEQYF. CDR3 DNA: TGCGCCAGCAGCGGGCTAGCGGGCCCCTACGAGCAGTACTTC.

In its sample, this clone was seen a few times. The chain has TRBV19 and TRBJ1-2; 10 positions match TRBD1. Germline trimming cut 5 bases from V and 0 bases from J; bases unmatched to any gene: 3. CDR3 length: 15 residues. Per germline, CDR1 LNHDA and CDR2 SQIVND (reference sequence). The CDR3 sequence is CASSDGQGANYGYTF. The CDR3 DNA sequence: TGTGCCAGTAGTGACGGACAGGGGGCTAACTATGGCTACACCTTC.

This clone has more than one count but fewer than ten. The genes are TRBV28 and TRBJ2-7; 8 nucleotides match TRBD2. There are 15 residues in the CDR3. The germline gives CDR1 MDHEN, CDR2 SYDVKM. V gave up 1 base and J gave up 2 bases; unmatched junction bases: 4. CDR3 region: CASSLYSAGAYEQYF. The CDR3 DNA reads as TGTGCCAGCAGTTTATATTCAGCGGGGGCCTACGAGCAGTACTTC.

This rearrangement joins TRBV18 to TRBJ2-3, with D perhaps matching TRBD1 (6 bases). Germline V gene data show CDR1 as KGHSH and CDR2 as LQKENI. This CDR3 comprises 12 residues. The V end was cut by 3 bases, the J end by 6 bases, with 7 bases between. CDR3 sequence reads: CASSPDRDTQYF. In DNA, the CDR3 is TGTGCCAGCTCACCTGACAGGGATACGCAGTATTTT. Combining the CDR3 with reference TRBV18 and TRBJ2-3 gives the whole variable domain NAGVMQNPRHLVRRRGQEARLRCSPMKGHSHVYWYRQLPEEGLKFMVYLQKENIIDESGMPKERFSAEFPKEGPSILRIQQVVRGDSAAYFCASSPDRDTQYFGPGTRLTVL.